These 10 T cell receptor beta chains came from one sample sequenced in a study of blood T cell repertoires in COVID-19. Only in-frame clones appear in the TCRdb table, and some are missing; sequencing was by immunoSEQ multiplex PCR. The sample consists of around 64,000 clones, approximately 85% of them appearing once. Sequenced sample: peripheral blood. These receptors were collected from a human donor in a cohort sampled during active COVID-19.

The chain employs TRBV4-1 and TRBJ2-3; 8 bases are a match to TRBD1. The CDR3 is 17 amino acids. The V segment lost 4 bases and the J segment 2 bases; nucleotides outside the gene matches: 11. Germline V gene lookup returns CDR1 MGHRA and CDR2 YSYEKL. The CDR3 reads CASSPSGTGSITDTQYF. The CDR3 coding sequence is TGCGCCAGCAGCCCGTCCGGGACAGGCTCAATCACAGATACGCAGTATTTT.

V usage is TRBV5-1 and J usage is TRBJ1-2; possible D gene TRBD1, 6 bases. Trimming took off 0 bases at V and 5 bases at J, with 8 bases between the two ends. The CDR3 has 13 residues. CDR1 is SGHRS and CDR2 is YFSETQ in the germline V gene. DNA of the CDR3: TGCGCCAGCAGCTTGGAACAGGGATATGGCTACACCTTC. Its translation is CASSLEQGYGYTF.

This clone was counted a single time. This chain uses TRBV6-5 with TRBJ1-3, with D unresolved. CDR1 MNHEY and CDR2 SVGAGI come from the germline V gene. The CDR3 length is 13 residues. The V end was cut by 2 bases, the J end by 7 bases, with 9 bases between. The CDR3 reads CASSYNGGNTIYF. CDR3 coding DNA: TGTGCCAGCAGTTACAATGGAGGGAACACCATATATTTT.

The rearrangement links TRBV27 to TRBJ1-1; no firm D call. Trimming removed 3 bases from V and 1 base from J, with 6 bases in between. Germline assignment: CDR1 MNHEY and CDR2 SMNVEV (reference sequence). The CDR3 covers 13 residues. Here the CDR3 DNA reads TGTGCCAGCAGTTTTGCAGAGAACACTGAAGCTTTCTTT. Translated: CASSFAENTEAFF.

This chain joins TRBV1 and TRBJ2-7; the D call of TRBD2 is as the table states it, not checked on the DNA. TRBV1 constitutes a pseudogene. The CDR3 has 16 amino acids. CDR3 nucleotide sequence: TGCACCAGCAGCCAAGTGGTAAGCGGGGGGACCTACGAGCAGTACGTC. It is translated as CTSSQVVSGGTYEQYV.

The chain employs TRBV12-1 and TRBJ2-7; the table gives TRBD2 as D, unverified against the DNA. TRBV12-1 is annotated as a pseudogene. This CDR3 has 16 residues. This CDR3 reads CASSYKTSGGRDEQYV. CDR3 in DNA: TGTGCCAGCAGCTACAAGACTAGCGGGGGGAGGGACGAGCAGTACGTC.

This sequence joins TRBV3-1 (or the pseudogene TRBV3-2) and TRBJ2-2; D ambiguous. Germline loops: CDR1 LGHDT, CDR2 YNNKEL (reference sequence). This CDR3 comprises 14 residues. V lost 2 bases to trimming and J lost 1 base, with 5 bases between them. The CDR3 reads CASSQRGNTGELFF. CDR3 DNA: TGTGCCAGCAGCCAAAGAGGGAACACCGGGGAGCTGTTTTTT.

The rearrangement links TRBV7-2 to TRBJ1-3; perhaps TRBD1 as D (6 bases). CDR1 and CDR2 from the germline V gene are SGHTA and FQGNSA. The CDR3 has 14 amino acids. The V end lost 6 bases, the J end lost 0 bases, and 9 bases lay between the germline ends. CDR3 nucleotide sequence: TGTGCCAGCAGACCGACAGGCTCTGGAAACACCATATATTTT. Its protein is CASRPTGSGNTIYF.

V usage is TRBV7-9 and J usage is TRBJ2-7; 9 nucleotides line up with TRBD1. In germline, CDR1 is SEHNR, CDR2 FQNEAQ (reference sequence). This CDR3 is built from 16 residues. The V gene end was trimmed by 4 bases and the J gene end by 6 bases; junction bases not matched to a gene: 13. In nucleotides, the CDR3 is TGTGCCAGCAGCTCGCCACTCGGGACAGGGTCTCGCGAGCAGTACTTC. Protein sequence: CASSSPLGTGSREQYF.

This sequence joins TRBV11-3 and TRBJ2-7, with D tentatively TRBD2 (5 bases). Trimming pared 5 bases from V and 1 base from J, leaving 15 bases between. CDR1 and CDR2 (germline): SGHNT, YENEEA. The CDR3 is 15 amino acids. The CDR3: CASSVSGIGSYEQYF. The CDR3 nucleotides are TGTGCCAGCAGCGTGTCGGGGATAGGGTCCTACGAGCAGTACTTC.